This T cell receptor beta chain appears in the sequencing data of a study of regulatory T cells in long-lasting Graves disease. For the study at large: Persistence in Graves' disease required over 5 years of antithyroid drugs plus positive TSH receptor antibodies.

Time point of the sample: persistent/refractory GD, antithyroid drugs over 5 years with positive TRAb. The TCR library used RNA extracted from PBMCs. TCR beta libraries were built with iRepertoire HTBI primers and Arm-PCR of CDR3 regions. TCRdb processed the multiplex PCR reads anew with MiXCR; each CDR3 protein has one entry. Of 400,000 to 500,000 distinct CDR3 sequences listed, around 20% are singletons. Germline V gives CDR1 SGHVS, CDR2 FNYEAQ. This CDR3 has 14 amino acids. Findings and caveats of the study: Clonotypes that were public and shared totalled a few thousand in persistent patients versus about 1,000 in new patients.

This clonotype was detected ten times or more. What it binds is not known. One end of the junction fails to match germline, which may point to a read error. This sequence was found in a female donor with Graves disease. The sample was peripheral blood mononuclear cells (PBMCs), taken when the disease was refractory, from a patient treated with antithyroid drugs. V usage is TRBV7-6 and J usage is TRBJ1-6; D not resolved. The DNA for the CDR3 is TGTACCAGCAGCCCCCGACGCGTAGATTCACCCCTCCACTTT. It codes for CTSSPRRVDSPLHF.